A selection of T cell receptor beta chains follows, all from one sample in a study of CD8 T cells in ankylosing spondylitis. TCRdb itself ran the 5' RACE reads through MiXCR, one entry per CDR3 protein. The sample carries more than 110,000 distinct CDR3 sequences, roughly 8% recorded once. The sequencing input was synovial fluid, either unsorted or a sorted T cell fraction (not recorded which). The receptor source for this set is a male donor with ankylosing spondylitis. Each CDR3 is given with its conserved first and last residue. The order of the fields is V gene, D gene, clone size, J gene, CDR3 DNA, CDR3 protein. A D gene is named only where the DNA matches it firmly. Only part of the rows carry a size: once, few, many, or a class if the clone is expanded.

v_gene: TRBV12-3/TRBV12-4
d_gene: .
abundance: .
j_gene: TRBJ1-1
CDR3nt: TGTGCCAGCAGTTTAGGGGAAAGCCTCGGAGCTTTCTTT
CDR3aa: CASSLGESLGAFF

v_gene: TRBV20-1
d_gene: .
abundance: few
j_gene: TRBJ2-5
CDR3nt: TGCAGTGTAGCACCATTGGGGGGTTGGGCCCAGTACTTC
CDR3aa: CSVAPLGGWAQYF

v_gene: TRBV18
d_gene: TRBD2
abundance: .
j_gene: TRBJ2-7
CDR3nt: TGTGCCAGCTCACCACCCAATGAGGGACTAAGGTACTTC
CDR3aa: CASSPPNEGLRYF

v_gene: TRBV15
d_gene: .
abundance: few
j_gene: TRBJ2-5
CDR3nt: TGTGCCACCAGCAGCCCCTCCTGGGGGAGGATGGTTCCAGAGACCCAGTACTTC
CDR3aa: CATSSPSWGRMVPETQYF

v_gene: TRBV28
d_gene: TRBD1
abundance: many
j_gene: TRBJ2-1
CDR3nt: TGTGCCAGCAGTAAACCAGGGGGCGCCTACAATGAGCAGTTCTTC
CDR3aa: CASSKPGGAYNEQFF

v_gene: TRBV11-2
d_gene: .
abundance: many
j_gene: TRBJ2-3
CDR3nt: TGTGCCAGCAGCGCCCGGACCCCCCGCATCTACACAGATACGCAGTATTTT
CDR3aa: CASSARTPRIYTDTQYF

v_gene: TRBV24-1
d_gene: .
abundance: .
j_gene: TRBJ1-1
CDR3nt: TGTGCCACCAGTGATCCGGATGGAGTTGAAGCTTTCTTT
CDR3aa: CATSDPDGVEAFF

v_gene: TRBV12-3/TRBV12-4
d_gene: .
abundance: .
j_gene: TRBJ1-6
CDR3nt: TGTGCCAGCAGTTTGTCGATCTCCTATAATTCACCCCTCCACTTT
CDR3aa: CASSLSISYNSPLHF

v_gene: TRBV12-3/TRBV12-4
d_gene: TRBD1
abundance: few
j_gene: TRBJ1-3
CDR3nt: TGTGCCAGCAGTTTCACTACGACAGGGTCGCCCGGAAACACCATATATTTT
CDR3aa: CASSFTTTGSPGNTIYF

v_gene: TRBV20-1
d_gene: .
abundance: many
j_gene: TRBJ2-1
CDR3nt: TGCAGTGCTAGACAGGCGGAGAATGAGCAGTTCTTC
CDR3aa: CSARQAENEQFF